This is a list of T cell receptor beta chains from one sample in a study of OX40 agonist ivuxolimab in advanced cancers. Only in-frame clones appear in the TCRdb table, and some are missing; sequencing was by immunoSEQ multiplex PCR. The sample shows about 68,000 clones, roughly 83% of them seen only once. This sample comprised CD4+ or CD8+ T cells sorted from blood, obtained in a trial of the OX40 agonist ivuxolimab. Receptors were obtained from an adult with an advanced solid tumor such as melanoma, head and neck, liver or kidney cancer. CDR3s include the opening cysteine and the closing phenylalanine or tryptophan. D genes are given only for firm matches. Size values are once, few and many counts, or a class for expanded clones, and some rows have none.

TRBJ2-1,-,TRBV6-5,15,-,CASSYHPSSYNEQFF,TGTGCCAGCAGTTACCACCCTAGCTCCTACAATGAGCAGTTCTTC
TRBJ1-5,-,TRBV19,14,-,CASSIVQSNQPQHF,TGTGCCAGTAGTATCGTACAGAGCAATCAGCCCCAGCATTTT
TRBJ2-5,-,TRBV19,15,-,CASSTGWGAGETQYF,TGTGCCAGTAGTACGGGTTGGGGGGCTGGAGAGACCCAGTACTTC
TRBJ1-3,-,TRBV7-6,17,-,CASSLGRDTFSGNTIYF,TGTGCCAGCAGCTTAGGCCGGGACACCTTCTCTGGAAACACCATATATTTT
TRBJ2-7,-,TRBV5-4,14,-,CASSRDGQTYEQYF,TGTGCCAGCAGCCGGGACGGGCAGACCTACGAGCAGTACTTC
TRBJ1-1,-,TRBV6-1,12,-,CASSWSYTEAFF,TGTGCCAGCAGTTGGAGTTACACTGAAGCTTTCTTT
TRBJ1-3,-,TRBV6-1,13,-,CASSEVGRNTIYF,TGTGCCAGCAGTGAAGTCGGGCGAAACACCATATATTTT
TRBJ2-3,-,TRBV14,13,-,CASSGQITDTQYF,TGTGCCAGCAGTGGACAAATCACAGATACGCAGTATTTT
TRBJ1-6,-,TRBV6-1,14,TRBD1,CASSWGQELSPLHF,TGTGCCAGCAGTTGGGGACAGGAACTTTCACCCCTCCACTTT
TRBJ1-1,-,TRBV6-1,12,-,CASSRGYAEAFF,TGTGCCAGCAGTCGGGGGTACGCTGAAGCTTTCTTT
TRBJ1-4,-,TRBV6-1,14,-,CASSPGWSNEKLFF,TGTGCCAGCAGTCCGGGATGGTCTAATGAAAAACTGTTTTTT
TRBJ1-2,-,TRBV28,13,-,CASSLLTDYGYTF,TGTGCCAGCAGTTTATTGACGGACTATGGCTACACCTTC
TRBJ2-1,-,TRBV29-1,14,-,CSVGKGGSYNEQFF,TGCAGCGTTGGAAAAGGGGGCTCCTACAATGAGCAGTTCTTC
TRBJ1-2,-,TRBV28,13,-,CASTRGAERGYTF,TGTGCCAGCACCCGGGGGGCCGAGAGGGGCTACACCTTC
TRBJ2-5,-,TRBV6-6,14,TRBD1,CASSLDRAVETQYF,TGTGCCAGCAGTCTGGACAGGGCGGTAGAGACCCAGTACTTC
TRBJ1-2,-,TRBV11-1,16,TRBD1,CASSLASGQTEYGYTF,TGTGCCAGCAGCTTAGCTTCGGGACAGACCGAATATGGCTACACCTTC
TRBJ1-6,-,TRBV7-8,15,TRBD1,CASSYGGGTEKPLHF,TGTGCCAGCAGCTATGGCGGTGGGACAGAGAAACCCCTCCACTTT
TRBJ2-5,-,TRBV5-4,16,-,CASSLNSVVALETQYF,TGTGCCAGCAGCTTAAATTCGGTGGTGGCCTTGGAGACCCAGTACTTC
TRBJ2-3,-,TRBV29-1,15,-,CSVPPRYGGTDTQYF,TGCAGCGTCCCCCCGCGGTATGGGGGCACAGATACGCAGTATTTT
TRBJ2-5,-,TRBV21-1,16,-,CASSKVSGGAGETQYF,TGTGCCAGCAGCAAAGTAAGCGGGGGGGCCGGGGAGACCCAGTACTTC
TRBJ2-5,-,TRBV5-7,14,-,CASSSGRGQETQYF,TGTGCCAGCAGCTCGGGACGAGGCCAAGAGACCCAGTACTTC
TRBJ1-3,-,TRBV28,14,-,CASKRGDRTNTIYF,TGTGCCAGCAAGCGGGGGGATAGAACAAACACCATATATTTT
TRBJ2-1,once,TRBV7-2,16,TRBD2,CASSLGRGGSYNEQFF,TGTGCCAGCAGCTTAGGTCGGGGGGGCTCCTACAATGAGCAGTTCTTC
TRBJ2-5,-,TRBV2,14,-,CASSPTGAQETQYF,TGTGCCAGCAGTCCGACGGGGGCGCAAGAGACCCAGTACTTC
TRBJ1-5,-,TRBV6-1,14,-,CASNLEGGGQPQHF,TGTGCCAGCAACCTCGAGGGGGGCGGGCAGCCCCAGCATTTT
TRBJ2-3,-,TRBV5-4,18,TRBD2,CASSQGGTSGVITDTQYF,TGTGCCAGCAGCCAAGGGGGGACTAGCGGAGTTATCACAGATACGCAGTATTTT
TRBJ1-1,-,TRBV19,15,-,CASSIEGALNTEAFF,TGTGCCAGTAGTATAGAGGGGGCTTTAAACACTGAAGCTTTCTTT
TRBJ2-3,-,TRBV25-1,15,TRBD2,CASSEYKTSGDTQYF,TGTGCCAGCAGTGAATATAAGACTAGCGGCGATACGCAGTATTTT
TRBJ2-2,-,TRBV18,16,TRBD1,CASSPLTGGETGELFF,TGTGCCAGCTCACCCTTAACAGGGGGCGAAACCGGGGAGCTGTTTTTT
TRBJ2-3,-,TRBV5-1,17,-,CASSLGHRDMTTDTQYF,TGCGCCAGCAGCTTGGGACACCGGGACATGACCACAGATACGCAGTATTTT
TRBJ1-4,-,TRBV10-1,14,-,CASSEAGAREKLFF,TGCGCCAGCAGTGAGGCAGGGGCACGGGAAAAACTGTTTTTT
TRBJ1-1,once,TRBV6-1,14,TRBD1,CASSEAGGGTEAFF,TGTGCCAGCAGTGAAGCAGGGGGCGGCACTGAAGCTTTCTTT
TRBJ1-5,once,TRBV30,18,-,CAWSPIGGVDYSNQPQHF,TGTGCCTGGAGCCCGATCGGGGGGGTGGATTATAGCAATCAGCCCCAGCATTTT
TRBJ2-5,-,TRBV6-1,13,TRBD1,CASTPTGLETQYF,TGTGCCAGCACACCGACAGGGCTGGAGACCCAGTACTTC
TRBJ1-2,-,TRBV2,15,-,CASSELPVGIYGYTF,TGTGCCAGCAGTGAGTTACCGGTCGGGATTTATGGCTACACCTTC
TRBJ2-7,-,TRBV29-1,15,-,CSVDGGSSRVGEQYF,TGCAGCGTTGATGGGGGCTCGTCTCGAGTCGGCGAGCAGTACTTC
TRBJ2-5,-,TRBV18,16,TRBD1,CASSPIPTGPQETQYF,TGTGCCAGCTCACCGATCCCGACAGGGCCTCAAGAGACCCAGTACTTC
TRBJ1-6,once,TRBV18,18,TRBD1,CASSPTDRGSVSNSPLHF,TGTGCCAGCTCACCGACTGACAGGGGAAGTGTTTCTAATTCACCCCTCCACTTT
TRBJ2-7,once,TRBV5-1,14,TRBD2,CASSPSGVTYEQYF,TGCGCCAGCAGCCCTAGCGGGGTCACTTACGAGCAGTACTTC
TRBJ2-7,-,TRBV15,13,-,CATSKQTTYEQYF,TGTGCCACCAGCAAACAGACTACCTACGAGCAGTACTTC
TRBJ1-1,-,TRBV2,14,-,CASRPGMGNTEAFF,TGTGCCAGCAGACCAGGAATGGGGAACACTGAAGCTTTCTTT
TRBJ1-6,-,TRBV5-6,15,TRBD1,CASSRNDRVYSPLHF,TGTGCCAGCAGCAGGAACGACAGGGTTTATTCACCCCTCCACTTT
TRBJ2-3,-,TRBV28,14,-,CASIPGGMEDTQYF,TGTGCCAGCATCCCTGGAGGGATGGAAGATACGCAGTATTTT
TRBJ2-7,-,TRBV5-4,12,-,CASSLSAGEQYF,TGTGCCAGCAGCTTGTCCGCAGGTGAGCAGTACTTC
TRBJ1-5,-,TRBV5-5,14,-,CASSLRQGNQPQHF,TGTGCCAGCAGCTTGAGACAGGGCAATCAGCCCCAGCATTTT
TRBJ2-7,once,TRBV4-2,14,-,CASSQDTANYEQYF,TGTGCCAGCAGCCAAGATACCGCGAACTACGAGCAGTACTTC
TRBJ2-5,-,TRBV28,15,-,CASNLDLIAIETQYF,TGTGCCAGCAACTTGGACTTAATCGCCATAGAGACCCAGTACTTC
TRBJ1-6,-,TRBV30,12,TRBD1,CAWVGQGFILHF,TGTGCCTGGGTGGGACAGGGTTTTATCCTCCACTTT
TRBJ1-3,-,TRBV6-5,15,-,CASSYGSFTGNTIYF,TGTGCCAGCAGTTACGGGAGTTTTACGGGAAACACCATATATTTT
TRBJ1-2,-,TRBV6-6,14,-,CASSRTRGLYGYTF,TGTGCCAGCAGCCGAACTAGGGGACTCTATGGCTACACCTTC
TRBJ2-7,-,TRBV27,16,-,CASSPRASSVSYEQYF,TGTGCCAGCAGTCCAAGGGCCTCTAGTGTCTCCTACGAGCAGTACTTC
TRBJ1-5,-,TRBV19,12,-,CASTLPNQPQHF,TGTGCCAGTACCCTCCCCAATCAGCCCCAGCATTTT
TRBJ2-1,-,TRBV12-5,17,TRBD1,CASGLVLGQGATNEQFF,TGTGCTAGTGGTTTGGTACTAGGACAGGGGGCTACAAATGAGCAGTTCTTC
TRBJ2-1,-,TRBV28,15,-,CASRRDPEVRSEQFF,TGTGCCAGCAGGCGGGACCCCGAGGTACGTAGTGAGCAGTTCTTC
TRBJ1-2,-,TRBV27,12,-,CASSPYRDGYTF,TGTGCCAGCAGTCCCTACAGGGATGGCTACACCTTC
TRBJ1-4,-,TRBV7-9,12,-,CASRAVNEKLFF,TGTGCCAGCAGGGCCGTAAATGAAAAACTGTTTTTT
TRBJ2-5,few,TRBV5-6,15,TRBD1,CASSAGPGGQETQYF,TGTGCCAGCAGCGCCGGCCCAGGGGGCCAAGAGACCCAGTACTTC